This T cell receptor beta chain was obtained from a study of response to subunit inactivated influenza vaccine. In its sample, this clonotype was seen a few times. TCRdb reprocessed the RT-PCR reads with MiXCR, giving one entry per CDR3 protein. This table holds about 620,000 distinct CDR3 sequences, 11% found once. These same data were also listed under a study on T cells expressing NK-cell markers. In that study: UMIs accompanied the 5'RACE template switching by which TCR beta cDNA was made. Sorted CD3+CD56-NKG2C+, CD3+CD56+NKG2C- and CD3+CD56+NKG2C+ T cells were the source of the TCR beta repertoires. The eight sequenced donors comprised seven who were HCMV-seropositive and one who was seronegative. One observes that, in a few donors, these clonotypes were also the leading ones within the CD3+CD56-NKG2C+ fraction.

This sample comprised PBMCs from blood, obtained on the day of vaccination. The origin of this receptor is a man between 50 and 59 years old who received an inactivated influenza vaccine.

The CDR3 DNA reads as TGTGCCAGCAGCTTAAGGGGTCCCAATGAGCAGTTCTTC. Translated, it gives CASSLRGPNEQFF. V gene TRBV11-3 combines with J gene TRBJ2-1, with D maybe TRBD1 (5 bases). V lost 2 bases and J 6 bases, leaving 8 bases between the germline ends. Per germline, CDR1 SGHNT and CDR2 YENEEA. This CDR3 has 13 residues.